Shown below are 14 T cell receptor beta chains from a single sample sequenced in a study of molecular identifiers for immune sequencing clone quantification. A single record per CDR3 protein comes from TCRdb applying MiXCR to the PCR reads. The sample lists hundreds of thousands of distinct CDR3 sequences, roughly a fifth occurring once. Sequencing used naive CD8+ T cells from blood, with Jurkat cell RNA spiked in. Subset defined: FACS-sorted CD8+CD4-CCR7+CD45RA+ naive T cells. These TCRs come from a human donor in good health. Some libraries in this study had Jurkat cell RNA spiked in.

This clonotype came up a few times. The V call is TRBV12-3 or TRBV12-4, the J call TRBJ2-1; the match to TRBD1 covers 8 bases. With 6 bases clipped from V and 7 bases from J, the junction kept 11 bases outside the gene matches. The CDR3 runs 15 residues. CDR3 DNA sequence: TGTGCCAGCAGCCACGGACAGGGTAGTTGGAATGAGCAGTTCTTC. The encoded protein is CASSHGQGSWNEQFF.

This clonotype was seen a handful of times. The chain has TRBV6-5 and TRBJ2-7; 7 bases are shared with TRBD1. The CDR3 is made up of 13 amino acids. J gave up 3 bases and V 8 bases, and 7 bases lay outside the gene matches. CDR1 MNHEY and CDR2 SVGAGI come from the germline V gene. The CDR3 loop reads CASQRDSLYEQYF. The DNA of the CDR3 is TGTGCCAGCCAACGGGACAGCCTCTACGAGCAGTACTTC.

This clonotype was seen at least ten times. V is TRBV2 and J is TRBJ2-3, with a tentative D call TRBD2 (5 bases). In germline, CDR1 is SNHLY, CDR2 FYNNEI. The V and J ends lost 4 bases and 0 bases respectively, with 14 bases between them. The CDR3 consists of 16 residues. CDR3 residues: CASSAEVVGSTDTQYF. The CDR3 DNA reads as TGTGCCAGCAGTGCGGAGGTTGTGGGTAGCACAGATACGCAGTATTTT.

Concerning this clonotype itself: One end of the junction is discordant with germline, which a read error may explain. The genes are TRBV4-3 and TRBJ1-1, with a tentative D call TRBD1 (5 bases). The CDR3 runs to 16 residues. CDR1 is LGHNA and CDR2 is YSLEER in the germline V gene. CDR3 loop: CASSQDEDSPNTGAFF. In DNA form, the CDR3 reads TGCGCCAGCAGCCAAGATGAAGACAGCCCGAACACTGGAGCTTTCTTT.

In this sample, this clonotype turned up a few times. The chain carries TRBV19 and TRBJ2-7; a weak D match, TRBD1 (6 bases). Germline CDR1 and CDR2: LNHDA and SQIVND (reference sequence). The CDR3 length is 15 residues. Deletions cut 3 bases from V and 0 bases from J, with 12 bases between. The CDR3 here is CASSIGQPTSYEQYF. The CDR3 DNA sequence: TGTGCCAGTAGTATTGGACAGCCGACCTCCTACGAGCAGTACTTC.

This clonotype was counted ten times or more. V and J are TRBV14 and TRBJ2-1, with 10 bases identical to TRBD1. V lost 4 bases and J lost 10; bases outside the gene matches: 4. The length of the CDR3 is 13 residues. CDR1 SGHDN and CDR2 FVKESK come from the germline V gene. CDR3 sequence: CASSLTGGVEQFF. DNA for the CDR3: TGTGCCAGCAGCCTGACAGGGGGCGTAGAGCAGTTCTTC.

This clonotype was detected ten times or more. V usage is TRBV21-1 and J usage is TRBJ1-1. TRBV21-1 represents a pseudogene. This CDR3 contains 14 residues. The CDR3 DNA sequence: TGTGCCAGCAGGGTAGTCCTATCTAACACTGAAGCTTTCTTT. It is translated as CASRVVLSNTEAFF.

The sample holds many counts of this clonotype. The chain uses TRBV3-1 and TRBJ2-5, with D tentatively TRBD2 (5 bases). Germline V gene lookup returns CDR1 LGHDT and CDR2 YNNKEL (reference sequence). This CDR3 comprises 15 residues. V was pared by 0 bases and J by 1 base, with 9 bases between. CDR3 nucleotides: TGTGCCAGCAGCCAAGAAGGAGGCCCCCAAGAGACCCAGTACTTC. Residues: CASSQEGGPQETQYF.

This chain connects TRBV6-1 to TRBJ2-2, with no clear D. Per the germline V gene, CDR1 is MNHNS and CDR2 is SASEGT. The V end was cut by 7 bases, the J end by 3 bases, with 6 bases between. The CDR3 extends over 12 amino acids. CDR3: CASTPDTGELFF. Here the CDR3 DNA reads TGTGCCAGCACCCCCGACACCGGGGAGCTGTTTTTT.

Comment on this clonotype: A read error is possible here, since a much larger clone lies one base away. V usage is TRBV11-2 and J usage is TRBJ2-1; TRBD2 might be the D (5 bases). In germline, CDR1 is SGHAT, CDR2 FQNNGV. Trimming took off 1 base at V and 0 bases at J, with 7 bases between the two ends. The length of the CDR3 is 15 residues. DNA for the CDR3: TGTGCCAGCAGCTTAGTGGGGAGCTCCTACAATGAGCAGTTCTTC. It specifies CASSLVGSSYNEQFF.

In its sample, this clonotype was seen many times. This chain connects TRBV29-1 to TRBJ2-3; D may be TRBD1 (6 bases). Trimming shortened V by 6 bases and J by 7 bases, and 17 bases separated the two germline ends. CDR1 is SQVTM and CDR2 is ANQGSEA in the germline V gene. The CDR3 runs to 13 residues. The CDR3 DNA follows: TGCAGCGTCACTGCCTCAGGGGAAAATACGCAGTATTTT. Translated, it gives CSVTASGENTQYF.

The genes are TRBV9 and TRBJ1-6; 7 nucleotides agree with TRBD1. This CDR3 is 15 amino acids long. In germline, CDR1 is SGDLS, CDR2 YYNGEE. Germline trimming cut 4 bases from V and 5 bases from J; bases unmatched to any gene: 6. The CDR3 reads CASSTGTDHNSPLHF. CDR3 nucleotides: TGTGCCAGCAGCACAGGGACAGACCATAATTCACCCCTCCACTTT.

This clonotype was seen ten or more times. The rearrangement joins TRBV27 to TRBJ2-7; the D gene is possibly TRBD1 (5 bases). The germline gives CDR1 MNHEY, CDR2 SMNVEV (reference sequence). The CDR3 has 11 residues. V lost 2 bases, J lost 11 bases, and 10 bases lay in between. The CDR3: CASSLGGAEYF. CDR3 bases: TGTGCCAGCAGTTTAGGTGGGGCAGAGTACTTC.

Ten or more counts support this clonotype. This chain links TRBV20-1 with TRBJ2-3, with 13 bases aligning to TRBD2. Per the germline V gene, CDR1 is DFQATT and CDR2 is SNEGSKA (reference sequence). The CDR3 runs to 18 residues. The trim removed 6 bases at V and 9 bases at J, leaving 21 bases unmatched. The CDR3 coding sequence is TGCAGTGCGGAAAGGGCCGGACTAGCGGGAGCCTTTAGAGAGACGCAGTATTTT. Its protein product is CSAERAGLAGAFRETQYF.